At least ten counts were recorded for the clone carrying this T cell receptor beta chain. What it binds is unknown. This sample is drawn from a study of early T cells in non-severe SARS-CoV-2 infection. Study-level information: Sequencing of bulk RNA from unsorted whole blood was done, without chain pairing. Study outcomes and limitations: Database matching using VDJdb favored anti-spike CD8 responses, with private and CD4 specificities left missing.

The CDR3 covers 15 residues. The germline gives CDR1 MGHRA, CDR2 YSYEKL. Between the trimmed V and J ends, which lost 0 bases and 5 bases, there was a span of 14 bases. Molecules of cDNA were individually given unique molecular identifiers that were attached to them. TCRdb fed the 5' RACE reads into MiXCR, producing one record per CDR3 protein. This table has 75,000 to 80,000 distinct CDR3 sequences, more than 9% appearing once. Sequenced: whole blood. This receptor was taken from an adult who was a healthcare worker with PCR-confirmed SARS-CoV-2 infection or an uninfected control (not recorded which). The chain carries TRBV4-1 and TRBJ2-7; D ambiguous. CDR3 sequence reads: CASSQDRQGRDEQYF. The CDR3 DNA sequence: TGCGCCAGCAGCCAAGACCGACAAGGCCGGGACGAGCAGTACTTC.